The 31 T cell receptor beta chains given below trace back to one sample, sequenced in a study of blood T cell repertoires in COVID-19. Here immunoSEQ multiplex PCR was the method, and the copy in TCRdb shows in-frame clones only, minus some. This table has fewer than 200,000 clones, approximately 85% appearing once. The source material was PBMCs or T cells enriched from blood (not recorded which). The receptors here all came from a woman younger than 35 who had recovered from COVID-19.

This chain joins TRBV10-1 and TRBJ1-4; D uncertain. CDR1 WNHNN and CDR2 SYGVQD come from the germline V gene (reference sequence). V lost 0 bases to trimming and J lost 5 bases, with 7 bases between them. The CDR3 is 14 residues long. Written as DNA, the CDR3 is TGCGCCAGCAGTGAGTCAGCGGGGAATGAAAAACTGTTTTTT. It is translated as CASSESAGNEKLFF.

CDR3 sequence reads: CASSPSGGLGEQYF. The CDR3 DNA reads TGCGCCAGCAGTCCTAGCGGGGGCCTGGGCGAGCAGTACTTC. The chain couples TRBV10-1 to TRBJ2-7; 10 bases align to TRBD2. The CDR3 is 14 residues long. V was pared by 5 bases and J by 6 bases, with 7 bases of the junction left unmatched. Germline V CDR1 and CDR2: WNHNN, SYGVQD (reference sequence).

V usage is TRBV30 and J usage is TRBJ1-1; D is uncertain. V lost 4 bases to trimming and J lost 10 bases, with 13 bases between them. Per germline, CDR1 GTSNPN and CDR2 SVGIG (reference sequence). This CDR3 comprises 11 residues. The CDR3 nucleotides read TGTGCCTGGATTCGCGGGGAGGCAGCTTTCTTT. As protein: CAWIRGEAAFF. The full variable domain, its missing parts supplied by reference TRBV30 and TRBJ1-1, is SQTIHQWPATLVQPVGSPLSLECTVEGTSNPNLYWYRQAAGRGLQLLFYSVGIGQISSEVPQNLSASRPQDRQFILSSKKLLLSDSGFYLCAWIRGEAAFFGQGTRLTVV.

The gene calls are TRBV4-1 and TRBJ2-1; 14 nucleotides agree with TRBD2. The length of the CDR3 is 14 residues. The germline CDR1 and CDR2 sequences are MGHRA and YSYEKL. After removal of 4 bases from V and 9 bases from J, the junction contained 2 bases not matched to a gene. In DNA, the CDR3 is TGCGCCAGCAGCCCGGGACTAGCGGGAGCTGAGCAGTTCTTC. It yields the protein CASSPGLAGAEQFF.

The V and J genes are TRBV7-9 and TRBJ2-5; D is ambiguous. V was cut by 1 base and J by 13 bases, with 16 bases left in between. The CDR3 runs to 13 residues. Germline-derived CDR1 and CDR2 are SEHNR and FQNEAQ (reference sequence). CDR3 sequence: CASSLGEAAPPYF. CDR3 DNA sequence: TGTGCCAGCAGCTTAGGAGAGGCGGCTCCCCCGTACTTC. The full variable domain, rest sourced from reference TRBV7-9 and TRBJ2-5, is DTGVSQNPRHKITKRGQNVTFRCDPISEHNRLYWYRQTLGQGPEFLTYFQNEAQLEKSRLLSDRFSAERPKGSFSTLEIQRTEQGDSAMYLCASSLGEAAPPYFGPGTRLLVL.

This clone has more than one count but fewer than ten. The V and J genes are TRBV19 and TRBJ2-4, with D unclear. Germline V gene sequence: CDR1 LNHDA, CDR2 SQIVND (reference sequence). Trimming took 3 bases from V and 11 from J, leaving 14 bases between them. This CDR3 is built from 13 residues. The CDR3 nucleotides are TGTGCCAGTAGTATGATGGCTGGGCAACTTCAGTACTTC. Encoded protein: CASSMMAGQLQYF.

The chain employs TRBV27 and TRBJ1-1, with 7 bases identical to TRBD1. This CDR3 contains 15 residues. J lost 1 base, V lost 7 bases, and 9 bases had no gene match. Per the germline V gene, CDR1 is MNHEY and CDR2 is SMNVEV (reference sequence). As DNA, the CDR3 is TGTGCCAGCATCAGGGGGAAGGGGACGAACACTGAAGCTTTCTTT. Translation gives CASIRGKGTNTEAFF.

The chain recombines TRBV7-9 with TRBJ2-3, with D perhaps matching TRBD1 (5 bases). The CDR3 contains 16 residues. Trimming took off 4 bases at V and 0 bases at J, with 14 bases between the two ends. CDR1 and CDR2 from the germline V gene are SEHNR and FQNEAQ (reference sequence). DNA for the CDR3: TGTGCCAGCAGCTCCTATCAGGGTCTTAGCACAGATACGCAGTATTTT. This gives the protein CASSSYQGLSTDTQYF. The whole variable domain, filled in from reference TRBV7-9 and TRBJ2-3, reads DTGVSQNPRHKITKRGQNVTFRCDPISEHNRLYWYRQTLGQGPEFLTYFQNEAQLEKSRLLSDRFSAERPKGSFSTLEIQRTEQGDSAMYLCASSSYQGLSTDTQYFGPGTRLTVL.

The chain links TRBV28 to TRBJ1-2, with D unresolved. Germline CDR1 is MDHEN and CDR2 is SYDVKM. The CDR3 has 14 amino acids. With 6 bases removed from V and 8 bases from J, the gap between germline ends came to 19 bases. The DNA for the CDR3 is TGTGCCAGCAGCCGCGATTGGGCCGAACGGGGCTACACCTTC. Its protein is CASSRDWAERGYTF.

The chain carries TRBV30 and TRBJ2-7, with no clear D. V dropped 1 base and J dropped 6 bases, with 10 bases sitting between them. CDR3 length: 12 residues. Germline CDR1 is GTSNPN and CDR2 is SVGIG (reference sequence). CDR3 protein: CAWSDRSGEQYF. The DNA for the CDR3 is TGTGCCTGGAGTGACAGATCCGGCGAGCAGTACTTC.

The chain uses TRBV9 and TRBJ2-1; 11 bases line up with TRBD2. CDR3 length: 16 residues. Trimming removed 6 bases from V and 8 bases from J; junction bases left unmatched: 13. The germline V gene has CDR1 SGDLS and CDR2 YYNGEE. In nucleotides, the CDR3 is TGTGCCAGCACTGGGGGGACTAGCGGCCTATGGGATGAGCAGTTCTTC. Translation: CASTGGTSGLWDEQFF.

This chain links TRBV6-5 with TRBJ2-7, with D possibly being TRBD2 (5 bases). CDR3 length: 15 amino acids. CDR1 MNHEY and CDR2 SVGAGI come from the germline V gene. Trimming stripped 6 bases from V and 2 bases from J, with 17 bases between. CDR3 in amino acids: CASSASSATPYEQYF. The DNA for the CDR3 is TGTGCCAGCAGCGCTAGTAGCGCAACTCCCTACGAGCAGTACTTC.

The chain joins TRBV10-1 to TRBJ2-3; TRBD1 is a possible D gene (5 bases). Trimming shortened V by 0 bases and J by 6 bases, and 10 bases separated the two germline ends. Looked up from germline, CDR1 is WNHNN and CDR2 is SYGVQD (reference sequence). The CDR3 has 14 residues. The CDR3 DNA reads as TGCGCCAGCAGTGAGTCAGGGGTCGTCGATACGCAGTATTTT. It codes for CASSESGVVDTQYF.

The chain carries TRBV2 and TRBJ2-2; D is undetermined. This CDR3 has 11 residues. The germline gives CDR1 SNHLY, CDR2 FYNNEI. The ends were cut back, 3 bases at V and 7 bases at J, with 3 bases in the middle. Here the CDR3 DNA reads TGTGCCAGCAGTGATATCGGGGAGCTGTTTTTT. Its protein is CASSDIGELFF.

In DNA form, the CDR3 reads TGTGCCAGCAGCAATGGGGGGGCGAACACTGAAGCTTTCTTT. The encoded protein is CASSNGGANTEAFF. The J gene is TRBJ1-1, the V gene TRBV9, with D tentatively TRBD1 (6 bases). The CDR3 contains 14 residues. From germline, CDR1 is SGDLS and CDR2 YYNGEE. The V end lost 4 bases, the J end lost 1 base, and 11 bases lay between the germline ends.

The chain carries TRBV11-2 and TRBJ2-1; perhaps TRBD2 as D (6 bases). CDR3 length: 15 amino acids. Germline lookup yields CDR1 SGHAT and CDR2 FQNNGV. Trimming removed 5 bases from V and 3 bases from J, with 14 bases in between. The DNA for the CDR3 is TGTGCCAGCAGCCTGCCCTTAGCGGTCTACAATGAGCAGTTCTTC. Its translation is CASSLPLAVYNEQFF.

V gene TRBV6-5 combines with J gene TRBJ2-2, with 8 bases that match TRBD1. J was trimmed by 5 bases and V by 4 bases; bases with no gene match: 3. In germline, CDR1 is MNHEY, CDR2 SVGAGI. The CDR3 has 14 amino acids. This chain's CDR3 is CASSLTGATGELFF. In DNA form, the CDR3 reads TGTGCCAGCAGTTTGACAGGGGCTACCGGGGAGCTGTTTTTT.

This sequence joins TRBV9 and TRBJ1-6; no reliable D call. Trimming left V 1 base short and J 9 bases short, with 8 bases between. CDR1 is SGDLS, CDR2 YYNGEE, per germline. CDR3 size: 13 residues. In nucleotides, the CDR3 is TGTGCCAGCAGCGTACGAGAGGGTTCACCCCTCCACTTT. This translates into CASSVREGSPLHF. Full variable domain (rest looked up from reference TRBV9 and TRBJ1-6): DSGVTQTPKHLITATGQRVTLRCSPRSGDLSVYWYQQSLDQGLQFLIQYYNGEERAKGNILERFSAQQFPDLHSELNLSSLELGDSALYFCASSVREGSPLHFGNGTRLTVT.

The genes are TRBV27 and TRBJ2-7; a weak D match, TRBD2 (6 bases). Germline values: CDR1 MNHEY, CDR2 SMNVEV (reference sequence). This CDR3 region has 13 residues. Deletions cut 3 bases from V and 6 bases from J, with 12 bases between. CDR3 protein: CASSLIRGAEQYF. CDR3 DNA: TGTGCCAGCAGTTTGATCCGCGGGGCCGAGCAGTACTTC.

This clone was found once. This chain links TRBV9 with TRBJ1-4; possibly TRBD1 for D (5 bases). V was trimmed by 4 bases and J by 0 bases, leaving 13 bases between them. The CDR3 has 16 residues. Germline V gene sequence: CDR1 SGDLS, CDR2 YYNGEE. For the CDR3, the DNA is TGTGCCAGCAGCCCGCGACAGTTTGCAACTAATGAAAAACTGTTTTTT. This translates into CASSPRQFATNEKLFF.

The chain combines TRBV5-1 with TRBJ1-2; D is possibly TRBD1 (6 bases). V lost 0 bases, J lost 4 bases, and 13 bases lay in between. CDR3 length equals 15 residues. Germline V gene data show CDR1 as SGHRS and CDR2 as YFSETQ. This CDR3 reads CASSLALQGSYGYTF. CDR3 DNA: TGCGCCAGCAGCTTGGCGTTACAGGGATCCTATGGCTACACCTTC.

The chain recombines TRBV25-1 with TRBJ1-6; tentative D call: TRBD1 (5 bases). Germline CDR1 reads MGHDK; CDR2 reads SYGVNS. Trimming pared 8 bases from V and 5 bases from J, leaving 19 bases between. The CDR3 extends over 16 amino acids. CDR3 coding DNA: TGTGCCAGCCGTACCCTCGCGGGACCGGATAATTCACCCCTCCACTTT. Its translation: CASRTLAGPDNSPLHF.

This rearrangement joins TRBV3-1 (or the pseudogene TRBV3-2) to TRBJ2-1; D is possibly TRBD2 (5 bases). This CDR3 is built from 16 residues. Germline V lookup: CDR1 LGHDT, CDR2 YNNKEL (reference sequence). Trimming removed 4 bases at V and 0 bases at J, with 13 bases between. The CDR3 coding sequence is TGTGCCAGCAGCCCCCTAACGGGGAGCTCCTACAATGAGCAGTTCTTC. As protein: CASSPLTGSSYNEQFF.

The CDR3 DNA follows: TGTGCCAGCTCCCCCAACAGGGGAGAAGGTGAAAAACTGTTTTTT. Protein sequence: CASSPNRGEGEKLFF. The chain employs TRBV18 and TRBJ1-4, with 7 nucleotides matching TRBD1. The germline V gene has CDR1 KGHSH and CDR2 LQKENI. The trim removed 6 bases at V and 7 bases at J, leaving 11 bases unmatched. This CDR3 has 15 amino acids.

The chain is built from TRBV20-1 and TRBJ1-6; TRBD1 might be the D (6 bases). Germline V gives CDR1 DFQATT, CDR2 SNEGSKA (reference sequence). V lost 3 bases and J 1 base, leaving 13 bases between the germline ends. This CDR3 is built from 16 residues. CDR3 nucleotide sequence: TGCAGTGCTAGTACTGGGGGCATTTCCTATAATTCACCCCTCCACTTT. Protein product: CSASTGGISYNSPLHF.

The chain joins TRBV6-5 to TRBJ1-1; D is perhaps TRBD1 (6 bases). V dropped 4 bases and J dropped 2 bases, with 8 bases sitting between them. Germline-derived CDR1 and CDR2 are MNHEY and SVGAGI. The length of the CDR3 is 13 residues. The CDR3 sequence: CASSSQGNTEAFF. DNA of the CDR3: TGTGCCAGCAGTTCACAGGGAAACACTGAAGCTTTCTTT.

V is TRBV6-6 and J is TRBJ1-2; no definite D call. The CDR3 has 12 amino acids. Trimming took 2 bases from V and 8 from J, leaving 9 bases between them. Per germline, CDR1 MNHNY and CDR2 SVGAGI (reference sequence). This CDR3 is CASSYEGRGYTF. The CDR3 DNA reads TGTGCCAGCAGTTACGAGGGAAGGGGCTACACCTTC.

The V call is TRBV6-2 or TRBV6-3, the J call TRBJ2-5; 11 nucleotides align to TRBD2. The length of the CDR3 is 18 residues. Germline CDR1 and CDR2: MNHEY and SVGEGT. The trim removed 0 bases at V and 0 bases at J, leaving 6 bases unmatched. The CDR3 loop is CASSYSTSGAGHQETQYF. CDR3 DNA sequence: TGTGCCAGCAGTTACTCGACTAGCGGGGCGGGACACCAAGAGACCCAGTACTTC.

The chain couples TRBV7-9 to TRBJ2-5, with 7 bases lining up with TRBD2. Germline values: CDR1 SEHNR, CDR2 FQNEAQ (reference sequence). Trimming cost V 5 bases and J 2 bases; bases outside gene matches: 8. The CDR3 runs 15 residues. Here the CDR3 DNA reads TGTGCCAGCAGCCCTAAAGGGCGGGAGCAAGAGACCCAGTACTTC. Amino acids: CASSPKGREQETQYF.

This sequence joins TRBV19 and TRBJ2-5; maybe TRBD2 (7 bases). Germline V gene lookup returns CDR1 LNHDA and CDR2 SQIVND (reference sequence). V was shortened by 4 bases and J by 5 bases, with 17 bases between the two germline ends. CDR3 length: 15 amino acids. DNA for the CDR3: TGTGCCAGTAGTACCCCCGGGGGGCCCGAGGAGACCCAGTACTTC. This sequence encodes CASSTPGGPEETQYF.

The chain is built from TRBV28 and TRBJ1-1; tentatively, D is TRBD1 (6 bases). This CDR3 is 14 amino acids long. With 1 base removed from V and 11 bases from J, the gap between germline ends came to 17 bases. Germline V CDR1 and CDR2: MDHEN, SYDVKM. CDR3 loop: CASSLLAGAPVAFF. CDR3 DNA: TGTGCCAGCAGTTTATTGGCAGGGGCACCTGTGGCTTTCTTT. The full variable domain, in which reference TRBV28 and TRBJ1-1 provide the parts outside the CDR3, is DVKVTQSSRYLVKRTGEKVFLECVQDMDHENMFWYRQDPGLGLRLIYFSYDVKMKEKGDIPEGYSVSREKKERFSLILESASTNQTSMYLCASSLLAGAPVAFFGQGTRLTVV.